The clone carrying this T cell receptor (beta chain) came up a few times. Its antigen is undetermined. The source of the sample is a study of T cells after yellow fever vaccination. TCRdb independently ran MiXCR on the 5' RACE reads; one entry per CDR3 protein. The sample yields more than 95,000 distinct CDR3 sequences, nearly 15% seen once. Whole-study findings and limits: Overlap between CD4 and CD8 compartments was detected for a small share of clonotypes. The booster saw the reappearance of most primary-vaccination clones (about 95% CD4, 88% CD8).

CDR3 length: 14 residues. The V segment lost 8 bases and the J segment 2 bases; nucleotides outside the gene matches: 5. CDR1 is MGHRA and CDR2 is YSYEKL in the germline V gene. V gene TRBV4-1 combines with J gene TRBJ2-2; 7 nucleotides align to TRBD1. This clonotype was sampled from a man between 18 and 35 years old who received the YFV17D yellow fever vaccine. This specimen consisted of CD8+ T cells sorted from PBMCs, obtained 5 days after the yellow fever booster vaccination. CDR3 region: CASRDRANTGELFF. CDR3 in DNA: TGCGCCAGCCGGGACAGAGCAAACACCGGGGAGCTGTTTTTT.